This paragraph reports one T cell receptor beta chain. Its antigen remains unknown. CDR1 is MNHNS, CDR2 SASEGT, per germline. There are 13 residues in the CDR3. V dropped 9 bases and J dropped 6; count of bases not matched to a gene: 7. This specimen comes from a study of cytomegalovirus exposure and HLA in healthy donors. Study-wide points: Several top significant clusters appeared, in a later analysis, to be linked to common viral pathogens.

PCR employed 60 Vbeta and 13 Jbeta primers. Libraries were prepared by immunoSEQ multiplex PCR; TCRdb keeps only in-frame clonotypes and omits some of them. Of roughly 160,000 clones listed, around 64% are singletons. V is TRBV6-1 and J is TRBJ2-2; 7 bases are a match to TRBD1. This receptor was identified in a woman in her 30s in good health and CMV-seronegative. The sequencing sample was made of PBMCs. CDR3 nucleotide sequence: TGTGCCAGTACGGGTCAGGGGGCCGGGGAGCTGTTTTTT. Encoded protein: CASTGQGAGELFF.